This is a list of T cell receptor beta chains from one sample in a study of identical twins. TCRdb redid the calling of the 5' RACE reads with MiXCR, one entry per CDR3 protein. The sample records under 900,000 distinct CDR3 sequences, over 9% being singletons. This sample was also put to use in a study of yellow fever vaccine responses in identical twins.

The sequencing input was PBMCs. Every receptor here comes from a woman under 30 in good health. Each CDR3 is given with its conserved first and last residue. The order of the fields is D gene, V gene, J gene, CDR3 length, clone size, CDR3 protein, CDR3 DNA. D genes are given only for firm matches. The listing skips clone size in some rows; elsewhere it reads once, few, many or a size class.

>TRBD2|TRBV7-9|TRBJ2-1|15|few
CASSSPGTSGNEQFF
TGTGCCAGCAGTTCCCCCGGGACTAGCGGCAATGAGCAGTTCTTC
>NA|TRBV15|TRBJ2-5|16|NA
CATSRDLRGRGETQYF
TGTGCCACCAGCAGAGATCTTCGAGGGCGGGGAGAGACCCAGTACTTC
>NA|TRBV12-3/TRBV12-4|TRBJ1-1|13|NA
CASNLRGAAEAFF
TGTGCCAGCAATCTTCGGGGTGCGGCTGAAGCTTTCTTT
>TRBD2|TRBV12-3/TRBV12-4|TRBJ2-3|14|many
CASGVAGSTDTQYF
TGTGCCTCGGGGGTAGCGGGCTCCACAGATACGCAGTATTTT
>NA|TRBV20-1|TRBJ2-1|12|NA
CSARDSGGVQFF
TGCAGTGCTAGAGATTCGGGCGGAGTGCAGTTCTTC
>TRBD2|TRBV12-3/TRBV12-4|TRBJ2-5|14|few
CASSPSGRAGTQYF
TGTGCCAGCAGTCCTAGCGGGAGGGCGGGGACCCAGTACTTC
>TRBD2|TRBV20-1|TRBJ2-7|16|few
CSASTALAGSWYEQYF
TGCAGTGCTAGCACCGCTCTAGCGGGATCCTGGTACGAGCAGTACTTC
>TRBD1|TRBV2|TRBJ2-1|15|few
CASSETAGQGGEQFF
TGTGCCAGCAGCGAAACCGCCGGACAGGGCGGTGAGCAGTTCTTC
>NA|TRBV18|TRBJ1-1|13|NA
CASSEVRGSEAFF
TGTGCCAGCTCAGAGGTTAGGGGATCTGAAGCTTTCTTT
>NA|TRBV3-1|TRBJ2-1|14|few
CASSPSRVYNEQFF
TGTGCCAGCAGCCCAAGTCGAGTCTACAATGAGCAGTTCTTC
>NA|TRBV9|TRBJ1-1|15|NA
CASSVGSWMNTEAFF
TGTGCCAGCAGCGTAGGGTCCTGGATGAACACTGAAGCTTTCTTT
>NA|TRBV15|TRBJ2-1|12|many
CATSRGPVEQFF
TGTGCCACCAGCAGAGGTCCAGTTGAGCAGTTCTTC
>TRBD1|TRBV20-1|TRBJ2-7|14|NA
CSARGSRDRYEQYF
TGCAGTGCTAGAGGTTCACGGGACAGATACGAGCAGTACTTC
>NA|TRBV7-6|TRBJ2-1|15|NA
CASSAGLGAYNEQFF
TGTGCCAGCAGCGCCGGACTTGGGGCCTACAATGAGCAGTTCTTC
>NA|TRBV5-1|TRBJ2-2|16|few
CASSLGSAVNTGELFF
TGCGCCAGTTCTCTCGGGTCGGCGGTGAACACCGGGGAGCTGTTTTTT
>NA|TRBV5-1|TRBJ2-2|15|NA
CASSLAVENTGELFF
TGCGCCAGCAGCTTGGCCGTAGAGAACACCGGGGAGCTGTTTTTT
>NA|TRBV7-7|TRBJ2-3|15|NA
CASSPTPGPTDTQYF
TGTGCCAGCAGCCCCACTCCGGGCCCCACAGATACGCAGTATTTT
>TRBD1|TRBV5-1|TRBJ2-7|15|NA
CASSEIRGQGHEQYF
TGCGCCAGCAGCGAGATCCGGGGACAGGGCCACGAGCAGTACTTC
>NA|TRBV7-9|TRBJ1-6|15|NA
CASSWGGRRTSPLHF
TGTGCCAGCAGCTGGGGAGGACGGAGAACTTCACCCCTCCACTTT
>NA|TRBV29-1|TRBJ2-7|11|NA
CSYTQTGEQYF
TGCAGCTACACACAGACGGGCGAGCAGTACTTC
>NA|TRBV12-3/TRBV12-4|TRBJ1-3|14|many
CASSARDSGNTIYF
TGTGCCAGCAGTGCTCGGGACTCTGGAAACACCATATATTTT
>NA|TRBV12-5|TRBJ1-5|20|NA
CASGLVPARGLKYSNQPQHF
TGTGCTAGTGGTTTGGTCCCCGCCCGGGGCCTGAAATATAGCAATCAGCCCCAGCATTTT
>NA|TRBV7-2|TRBJ1-3|15|few
CASSLDRDRGNTIYF
TGTGCCAGCAGCTTAGACCGGGACCGAGGAAACACCATATATTTT
>TRBD1|TRBV5-1|TRBJ1-2|15|NA
CASSPRQGDLYGYTF
TGCGCCAGCAGCCCGAGACAGGGTGATCTCTATGGCTACACCTTC
>NA|TRBV4-2|TRBJ2-7|14|NA
CASSQGGMNYEQYF
TGTGCCAGCAGCCAAGGGGGGATGAATTACGAGCAGTACTTC
>NA|TRBV11-2|TRBJ1-4|16|NA
CASSPTKGPTNEKLFF
TGTGCCAGCAGCCCCACGAAGGGACCAACTAATGAAAAACTGTTTTTT
>TRBD1|TRBV20-1|TRBJ2-2|15|NA
CSASYGTGVSGELFF
TGCAGTGCTAGTTACGGGACAGGGGTCTCCGGGGAGCTGTTTTTT
>TRBD2|TRBV28|TRBJ2-1|17|NA
CASTKTLLAGARNEQFF
TGTGCCAGCACCAAGACCCTCCTAGCGGGAGCCCGGAATGAGCAGTTCTTC
>NA|TRBV29-1|TRBJ2-2|15|NA
CSVEDAGPNTGELFF
TGCAGCGTTGAAGATGCGGGGCCGAACACCGGGGAGCTGTTTTTT
>TRBD2|TRBV10-3|TRBJ2-7|20|NA
CAISESWTSGRGLGSYEQYF
TGTGCCATCAGTGAGTCGTGGACTAGCGGGAGGGGCTTGGGCTCCTACGAGCAGTACTTC
>TRBD2|TRBV6-2/TRBV6-3|TRBJ2-1|13|few
CALSGGVYNEQFF
TGTGCCCTTAGCGGGGGGGTATACAATGAGCAGTTCTTC
>NA|TRBV27|TRBJ2-7|15|NA
CASSPVAEKVYEQYF
TGTGCCAGCAGTCCCGTAGCAGAGAAAGTGTACGAGCAGTACTTC
>NA|TRBV12-3/TRBV12-4|TRBJ1-3|16|few
CASSSRGPVGGNTIYF
TGTGCCAGCAGTTCCCGGGGACCGGTGGGCGGAAACACCATATATTTT